These T cell receptor beta chains were read from a single sample in a study of blood T cell repertoires in COVID-19. The method was immunoSEQ multiplex PCR; TCRdb's version includes in-frame clones alone and lacks a portion of them. The sample has approximately 50,000 clones, around 79% seen once; the top ten hold roughly 25%. The material sequenced was peripheral blood. These receptors all come from a man aged 65-85 years with acute or convalescent COVID-19. The CDR3 runs from the conserved cysteine through the conserved F or W. The D gene is left open where the match is weak. Clone size, where shown, is once, few, many, or a class for clones that have expanded.

V	D	size	J	CDR3	DNA
TRBV3-1/TRBV3-2	.	.	TRBJ1-4	CASSQRGKEEKLFF	TGTGCCAGCAGCCAAAGGGGGAAGGAGGAAAAACTGTTTTTT
TRBV10-3	.	.	TRBJ2-7	CAISEARSYEQYF	TGTGCCATCAGTGAGGCCAGATCCTACGAGCAGTACTTC
TRBV30	.	.	TRBJ2-2	CAWTPKTVNTGELFF	TGTGCCTGGACCCCTAAGACAGTAAACACCGGGGAGCTGTTTTTT
TRBV30	.	.	TRBJ2-5	CAGVADTRQETQYF	TGTGCTGGCGTGGCCGACACCCGGCAAGAGACCCAGTACTTC
TRBV3-1/TRBV3-2	TRBD1	.	TRBJ1-6	CASSQDRDRASLHF	TGTGCCAGCAGCCAAGATCGGGACAGGGCCTCCCTCCACTTT
TRBV4-2	.	.	TRBJ2-3	CASSPSGSGADTQYF	TGTGCCAGCAGCCCGAGCGGGTCTGGGGCAGATACGCAGTATTTT
TRBV5-1	.	few	TRBJ1-1	CASSFGGDTEAFF	TGCGCCAGCAGCTTCGGGGGAGACACTGAAGCTTTCTTT
TRBV10-2	TRBD1	.	TRBJ1-1	CASSGWDRGNTEAFF	TGCGCCAGCAGTGGCTGGGACAGAGGGAACACTGAAGCTTTCTTT
TRBV7-6	TRBD2	.	TRBJ2-1	CASSPPTSGGAGEQFF	TGTGCCAGCAGCCCCCCGACTAGCGGGGGGGCAGGTGAGCAGTTCTTC
TRBV7-6	.	.	TRBJ2-5	CASSFEQGEQETQYF	TGTGCCAGCAGCTTCGAACAGGGCGAACAAGAGACCCAGTACTTC
TRBV28	.	few	TRBJ1-5	CASSRFSTGNQPQHF	TGTGCCAGCAGTCGATTTTCGACGGGGAATCAGCCCCAGCATTTT
TRBV30	.	.	TRBJ2-5	CAWSVQASETQYF	TGTGCCTGGAGTGTCCAAGCTTCGGAGACCCAGTACTTC
TRBV9	TRBD1	.	TRBJ1-4	CASSTSGTVREKLFF	TGTGCCAGCAGCACCTCCGGGACAGTTCGAGAAAAACTGTTTTTT